These 9 T cell receptor beta chains were sequenced from one sample in a study of blood T cell repertoires in COVID-19. The method was immunoSEQ multiplex PCR; TCRdb's version includes in-frame clones alone and lacks a portion of them. The top ten hold 3.6% of the sample, which has roughly 240,000 clones, around 83% seen once. Specimen: peripheral blood. These receptors originate from a man between 18 and 29 years old with active or convalescent COVID-19.

V and J are TRBV6-5 and TRBJ1-2, with D unresolved. This CDR3 has 15 residues. The germline V and J ends were trimmed by 8 bases and 2 bases, with 18 bases remaining between them. The germline gives CDR1 MNHEY, CDR2 SVGAGI. Here the CDR3 DNA reads TGTGCCAGCTCACCGGGAGTCTTCAGGAACTATGGCTACACCTTC. Its translation is CASSPGVFRNYGYTF.

The J gene is TRBJ2-3, the V gene TRBV5-4; 7 nucleotides align to TRBD2. Germline CDR1 is SGHNT and CDR2 is YYREEE (reference sequence). With 4 bases clipped from V and 0 bases from J, the junction kept 8 bases outside the gene matches. The CDR3 has 16 residues. The CDR3 region is CASSKAGRGSTDTQYF. The CDR3 nucleotides read TGTGCCAGCAGCAAAGCGGGGCGGGGGAGCACAGATACGCAGTATTTT.

This clone was picked up a small number of times. V is TRBV7-9 and J is TRBJ1-4; D not resolved. There are 15 residues in the CDR3. The V gene's germline CDR1 is SEHNR and CDR2 FQNEAQ (reference sequence). Trimming stripped 4 bases from V and 7 bases from J, with 16 bases between. CDR3 nucleotide sequence: TGTGCCAGCAGCTCGGGGAGACTGCTGGTTGAAAAACTGTTTTTT. Translation gives CASSSGRLLVEKLFF.

The V and J genes are TRBV28 and TRBJ2-7; tentative D call: TRBD1 (5 bases). Trimming removed 8 bases from V and 2 bases from J, with 13 bases in between. The CDR3 consists of 13 residues. The germline CDR1 and CDR2 sequences are MDHEN and SYDVKM. Here the CDR3 reads CASSLQGAYEQYF. In DNA form, the CDR3 reads TGTGCCAGCTCCTTGCAGGGCGCCTACGAGCAGTACTTC.

This sequence joins TRBV10-3 and TRBJ1-5, with D perhaps TRBD1 (5 bases). The V gene lost 0 bases and the J gene lost 2 bases, with 17 bases spanning the gap. Looked up from germline, CDR1 is ENHRY and CDR2 is SYGVKD. This CDR3 region has 18 residues. CDR3 nucleotide sequence: TGTGCCATCAGTGAGTCGAAAAGGGGCGTTATTGGCAATCAGCCCCAGCATTTT. It codes for CAISESKRGVIGNQPQHF.

The chain joins TRBV27 to TRBJ2-3; TRBD1 matches 11 bases. Trimming cost V 4 bases and J 3 bases; bases outside gene matches: 6. The CDR3 is 16 amino acids. Germline CDR1 MNHEY, CDR2 SMNVEV (reference sequence). The CDR3 nucleotides are TGTGCCAGCAGTTCTGGGACAGGGGGGACTACAGATACGCAGTATTTT. Its protein product is CASSSGTGGTTDTQYF.

The chain is built from TRBV9 and TRBJ1-4; TRBD1 might be the D (5 bases). V gave up 2 bases and J gave up 8 bases, with 16 bases separating them. CDR1 SGDLS and CDR2 YYNGEE come from the germline V gene. The CDR3 covers 15 residues. The CDR3 DNA sequence: TGTGCCAGCAGCGTGGGTGCGGACATCCGGGAAAAACTGTTTTTT. Translated, it gives CASSVGADIREKLFF.

The chain recombines TRBV4-2 with TRBJ2-5; 9 bases fit TRBD2. The CDR3 has 16 residues. CDR1 LGHNA and CDR2 YNFKEQ come from the germline V gene. V shed 0 bases, J shed 5 bases, and the junction held 7 bases outside the gene matches. CDR3 DNA: TGTGCCAGCAGCCAAGATCGGCGGGGGGGCATGGAGACCCAGTACTTC. Translated: CASSQDRRGGMETQYF.

There are a few counts of this clone. This chain connects TRBV13 to TRBJ2-5, with TRBD1 matching 8 bases. This CDR3 is 14 amino acids long. Trimming at V came to 2 bases and at J to 4 bases, leaving 3 bases not matched to a gene. Germline values: CDR1 PRHDT, CDR2 FYEKMQ (reference sequence). The DNA of the CDR3 is TGTGCCAGCAGCTTATCCGGACAGGGAGAGACCCAGTACTTC. Protein: CASSLSGQGETQYF.